This record looks at one T cell receptor beta chain sequence and its context. CD8+CD4-CCR7+CD45RA+ sorting gave the naive CD8 T cells. The length of the CDR3 is 15 residues. Trimming stripped 4 bases from V and 1 base from J, with 13 bases between. The data were obtained in a study of molecular identifiers for immune sequencing clone quantification. Study context: Naive CD8 RNA (around 20,000 or 100,000 cells) was divided into five aliquots, with four sequenced.

In TCRdb, the PCR reads were re-called with MiXCR into one record per CDR3 protein. The sample contains roughly 320,000 distinct CDR3 sequences, 24% of which appear only once. The source is a human donor in good health. Some libraries in this study had Jurkat cell RNA spiked in. Specimen: naive CD8+ T cells from blood, with Jurkat cell RNA spiked in. Subset indicated: FACS-sorted CD8+CD4-CCR7+CD45RA+ naive T cells. The rearrangement uses TRBV12-3 or TRBV12-4 and TRBJ2-5, with a tentative D call TRBD1 (6 bases). In DNA form, the CDR3 reads TGTGCCAGCAGTTCCATTACAGGGTTCCAAGAGACCCAGTACTTC. It codes for CASSSITGFQETQYF.